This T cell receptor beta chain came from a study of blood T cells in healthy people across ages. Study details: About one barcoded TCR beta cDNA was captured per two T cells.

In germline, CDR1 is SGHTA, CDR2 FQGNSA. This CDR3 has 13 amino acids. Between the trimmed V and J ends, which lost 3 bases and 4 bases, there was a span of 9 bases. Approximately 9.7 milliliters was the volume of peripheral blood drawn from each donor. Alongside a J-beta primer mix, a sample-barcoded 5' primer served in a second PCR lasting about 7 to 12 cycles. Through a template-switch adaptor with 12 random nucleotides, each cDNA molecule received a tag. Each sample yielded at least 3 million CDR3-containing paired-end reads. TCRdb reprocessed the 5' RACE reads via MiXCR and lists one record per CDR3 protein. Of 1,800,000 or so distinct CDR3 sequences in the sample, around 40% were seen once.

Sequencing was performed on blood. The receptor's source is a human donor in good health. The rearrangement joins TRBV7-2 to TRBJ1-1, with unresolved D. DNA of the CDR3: TGTGCCAGCAGCTTTGGCTGGGCCACTGAAGCTTTCTTT. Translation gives CASSFGWATEAFF.